These T cell receptor beta chains were read from a single sample in a study of cytomegalovirus exposure and HLA in healthy donors. Repertoires were generated with immunoSEQ multiplex PCR, while TCRdb's copy carries only in-frame clones and drops some. The repertoire holds about 98,000 clones, with roughly four fifths as singletons. Sequencing was performed on PBMCs. The receptor source for this set is a male donor in good health and CMV-seropositive. CDR3s include the opening cysteine and the closing phenylalanine or tryptophan. A D gene is named only where the DNA matches it firmly. Size values are once, few and many counts, or a class for expanded clones, and some rows have none.

j_call: TRBJ2-3
v_call: TRBV4-3
clone_size: once
d_call: TRBD2
cdr3_aa: CASSQDGLAGGGDTQYF
cdr3_nt: TGCGCCAGCAGCCAGGACGGACTAGCGGGAGGTGGGGATACGCAGTATTTT

j_call: TRBJ2-5
v_call: TRBV27
clone_size: few
d_call: TRBD1
cdr3_aa: CASSLLGQSRESQYF
cdr3_nt: TGTGCCAGCAGTTTATTGGGACAGTCCCGTGAGAGCCAGTACTTC

j_call: TRBJ2-7
v_call: TRBV28
clone_size: .
d_call: TRBD2
cdr3_aa: CASSSTGTSGRGEYF
cdr3_nt: TGTGCCAGCAGTTCCACCGGGACTAGCGGGAGGGGGGAGTACTTC

j_call: TRBJ2-1
v_call: TRBV19
clone_size: .
d_call: TRBD1
cdr3_aa: CASSIVQGISYEQFF
cdr3_nt: TGTGCCAGTAGTATAGTACAGGGGATATCCTATGAGCAGTTCTTC

j_call: TRBJ2-3
v_call: TRBV28
clone_size: .
d_call: .
cdr3_aa: CASTTTGRGRDTQYF
cdr3_nt: TGTGCCAGCACCACGACAGGTCGAGGGAGAGATACGCAGTATTTT

j_call: TRBJ2-7
v_call: TRBV11-2
clone_size: .
d_call: TRBD1
cdr3_aa: CASSLGQSAYEQYF
cdr3_nt: TGTGCCAGCAGCTTGGGACAGTCCGCCTACGAGCAGTACTTC

j_call: TRBJ2-1
v_call: TRBV7-6
clone_size: .
d_call: TRBD2
cdr3_aa: CASSLIAGRNEQFF
cdr3_nt: TGTGCCAGCAGCTTAATAGCGGGAAGGAATGAGCAGTTCTTC

j_call: TRBJ2-4
v_call: TRBV4-1
clone_size: few
d_call: TRBD1
cdr3_aa: CASSPLLRTGGNSQYF
cdr3_nt: TGCGCCAGCAGCCCTCTCCTCCGGACAGGGGGTAACAGTCAGTACTTC

j_call: TRBJ2-2
v_call: TRBV7-2
clone_size: once
d_call: TRBD2
cdr3_aa: CASSRAGGELFF
cdr3_nt: TGTGCCAGCAGCCGAGCGGGAGGGGAGCTGTTTTTT

j_call: TRBJ2-2
v_call: TRBV15
clone_size: .
d_call: TRBD2
cdr3_aa: CATSRGREYTGELFF
cdr3_nt: TGTGCCACCAGCAGGGGGAGGGAATACACCGGGGAGCTGTTTTTT

j_call: TRBJ2-3
v_call: TRBV6-6
clone_size: .
d_call: TRBD2
cdr3_aa: CASSYGTTADTQYF
cdr3_nt: TGTGCCAGCAGTTACGGGACTACCGCAGATACGCAGTATTTT

j_call: TRBJ1-1
v_call: TRBV7-3
clone_size: .
d_call: .
cdr3_aa: CASSLTGQLKISEAFF
cdr3_nt: TGTGCCAGCAGCTTAACAGGACAGCTAAAAATATCGGAAGCTTTCTTT

j_call: TRBJ2-7
v_call: TRBV4-3
clone_size: .
d_call: TRBD2
cdr3_aa: CASSQVLGLAGGTYEQYF
cdr3_nt: TGCGCCAGCAGCCAAGTTCTTGGACTAGCGGGAGGGACCTACGAGCAGTACTTC

j_call: TRBJ2-1
v_call: TRBV7-3
clone_size: once
d_call: TRBD2
cdr3_aa: CASSLGTSGINEQFF
cdr3_nt: TGTGCCAGCAGCTTGGGGACTAGCGGAATCAATGAGCAGTTCTTC

j_call: TRBJ2-5
v_call: TRBV7-2
clone_size: .
d_call: .
cdr3_aa: CASSYHRETQYF
cdr3_nt: TGTGCCAGCAGCTATCACAGAGAGACCCAGTACTTC

j_call: TRBJ2-1
v_call: TRBV7-2
clone_size: few
d_call: TRBD2
cdr3_aa: CASSLAPAGGTHEQFF
cdr3_nt: TGTGCCAGCAGCTTAGCGCCCGCGGGAGGGACACATGAGCAGTTCTTC

j_call: TRBJ2-5
v_call: TRBV9
clone_size: .
d_call: TRBD2
cdr3_aa: CASSVSGAQETQYF
cdr3_nt: TGTGCCAGCAGCGTGAGCGGGGCCCAAGAGACCCAGTACTTC

j_call: TRBJ1-4
v_call: TRBV7-9
clone_size: .
d_call: TRBD1
cdr3_aa: CASSPWTGLNEKLFF
cdr3_nt: TGTGCCAGCAGCCCGTGGACAGGTCTTAATGAAAAACTGTTTTTT

j_call: TRBJ2-7
v_call: TRBV4-3
clone_size: .
d_call: TRBD2
cdr3_aa: CASSQGSGRASYEQYF
cdr3_nt: TGCGCCAGCAGCCAGGGGAGCGGGAGGGCATCCTACGAGCAGTACTTC

j_call: TRBJ2-6
v_call: TRBV5-4
clone_size: .
d_call: .
cdr3_aa: CASSWSISGANVLTF
cdr3_nt: TGTGCCAGCAGCTGGAGTATCTCTGGGGCCAACGTCCTGACTTTC

j_call: TRBJ1-2
v_call: TRBV5-1
clone_size: .
d_call: TRBD1
cdr3_aa: CASTDRVGYGYTF
cdr3_nt: TGCGCCAGCACCGACAGGGTGGGCTATGGCTACACCTTC

j_call: TRBJ2-5
v_call: TRBV5-6
clone_size: .
d_call: TRBD1
cdr3_aa: CASSNSATGGPGNQYF
cdr3_nt: TGTGCCAGCAGCAACTCGGCGACAGGGGGCCCTGGGAACCAGTACTTC

j_call: TRBJ2-5
v_call: TRBV15
clone_size: .
d_call: .
cdr3_aa: CATSTGQQETQYF
cdr3_nt: TGTGCCACCAGTACAGGACAGCAAGAGACCCAGTACTTC

j_call: TRBJ2-1
v_call: TRBV7-2
clone_size: .
d_call: .
cdr3_aa: CASSSGQSNEQFF
cdr3_nt: TGTGCCAGCAGCTCAGGACAGAGCAATGAGCAGTTCTTC

j_call: TRBJ2-4
v_call: TRBV7-3
clone_size: .
d_call: .
cdr3_aa: CASSLGSSGTQNIQYF
cdr3_nt: TGTGCCAGCAGCTTGGGCAGTTCGGGAACCCAAAACATTCAGTACTTC

j_call: TRBJ1-2
v_call: TRBV7-9
clone_size: once
d_call: .
cdr3_aa: CASSRGGRTDGYTF
cdr3_nt: TGTGCCAGCAGCCGGGGGGGCAGAACAGATGGCTACACCTTC

j_call: TRBJ2-5
v_call: TRBV7-9
clone_size: .
d_call: TRBD2
cdr3_aa: CASSLVTSGKETQYF
cdr3_nt: TGTGCCAGCAGCTTAGTCACTAGCGGTAAAGAGACCCAGTACTTC

j_call: TRBJ2-7
v_call: TRBV5-1
clone_size: few
d_call: TRBD1
cdr3_aa: CASSPWTGTYEQYF
cdr3_nt: TGCGCCAGCAGCCCTTGGACAGGGACCTACGAGCAGTACTTC

j_call: TRBJ2-5
v_call: TRBV5-1
clone_size: .
d_call: TRBD2
cdr3_aa: CASRLADVQETQYF
cdr3_nt: TGCGCCAGCAGACTAGCGGACGTTCAAGAGACCCAGTACTTC

j_call: TRBJ2-7
v_call: TRBV28
clone_size: .
d_call: .
cdr3_aa: CASGNRVREQYF
cdr3_nt: TGTGCCAGCGGAAACAGGGTGCGCGAGCAGTACTTC

j_call: TRBJ2-3
v_call: TRBV11-3
clone_size: .
d_call: TRBD2
cdr3_aa: CASSRFSGNPTDTQYF
cdr3_nt: TGTGCCAGCAGCCGTTTTAGCGGGAACCCCACAGATACGCAGTATTTT

j_call: TRBJ2-1
v_call: TRBV29-1
clone_size: .
d_call: TRBD2
cdr3_aa: CSVGGLAGGGPYNEQFF
cdr3_nt: TGCAGCGTTGGGGGACTAGCGGGAGGGGGGCCCTACAATGAGCAGTTCTTC

j_call: TRBJ2-5
v_call: TRBV7-9
clone_size: once
d_call: .
cdr3_aa: CSSSLAGTQETQYF
cdr3_nt: TGTTCCAGCAGCCTCGCCGGGACACAAGAGACCCAGTACTTC

j_call: TRBJ2-6
v_call: TRBV4-1
clone_size: .
d_call: TRBD1
cdr3_aa: CASSWGQGDSGANGLTF
cdr3_nt: TGCGCCAGCAGCTGGGGACAGGGGGACTCTGGGGCCAACGGCCTGACTTTC

j_call: TRBJ2-1
v_call: TRBV2
clone_size: few
d_call: .
cdr3_aa: CASSEGLGLLDEQFF
cdr3_nt: TGTGCCAGCAGTGAGGGGCTGGGACTCTTGGATGAGCAGTTCTTC

j_call: TRBJ1-2
v_call: TRBV28
clone_size: .
d_call: TRBD1
cdr3_aa: CASSRDRGGYTF
cdr3_nt: TGTGCCAGCAGTAGGGACAGGGGCGGCTACACCTTC

j_call: TRBJ2-3
v_call: TRBV5-1
clone_size: .
d_call: TRBD2
cdr3_aa: CASSPDGGSAYTQYF
cdr3_nt: TGCGCCAGCAGCCCGGACGGCGGGAGCGCGTATACGCAGTATTTT